This T cell receptor beta chain came from a study of shared clonotypes between healthy human individuals. At the level of the study: Per donor, CD8 memory used one plate, CD8 naive used two, CD4 memory used three and CD4 naive used three.

Findings of the study overall: Among non-shared clonotypes, generation probabilities were lower than among those shared by all four donors.

The CDR3 is 16 residues long. Germline CDR1 reads SGDLS; CDR2 reads YYNGEE. V was shortened by 0 bases and J by 4 bases, with 16 bases between the two germline ends. Points on this clone: As yet, its antigen is unknown.

Sequenced by immunoSEQ multiplex PCR; TCRdb stores in-frame clones only, minus some. The data contain approximately 2.5 million clones, over 85% of them singletons. Researchers partitioned CD4+ cells into CD45RA+ naive and CD45RA-negative memory subsets. V usage is TRBV9 and J usage is TRBJ2-5; D might be TRBD2 (6 bases). The sequenced sample was naive CD4+ T cells from PBMCs. Subset meaning: CD45RA+ positively selected. The TCR sequence derives from a man younger than 35 in good health. Some clones in this sample may be carry-over from other donors' samples. The CDR3 loop is CASSVGAGGVRETQYF. Written as DNA, the CDR3 is TGTGCCAGCAGCGTAGGAGCAGGAGGGGTCAGAGAGACCCAGTACTTC.